This T cell receptor (beta chain) was observed in a study of T cell responses to AZD1222 COVID-19 vaccine. Unmatched junction bases numbered 5, after V lost 4 bases and J lost 4 bases. The CDR3 runs 14 residues. Germline lookup yields CDR1 SGDLS and CDR2 YYNGEE. Sequencing was performed with immunoSEQ multiplex PCR; in TCRdb, only in-frame clones are kept and a portion is missing. Here the sample spans roughly 130,000 clones, about 90% being singletons. The material sequenced was peripheral blood, taken on day 0 of AZD1222 vaccination. The rearrangement joins TRBV9 to TRBJ1-2; 9 bases are a match to TRBD1. This receptor was taken from an adult in good health. In nucleotides, the CDR3 is TGTGCCAGCAGCTCCGCGGGACAGGGCTATGGCTACACCTTC. This translates into CASSSAGQGYGYTF.